This T cell receptor beta chain was sequenced in a study of T cells after yellow fever vaccination. It was through 5'RACE template switching that TCR cDNA was made, with a universal primer site and UMIs added. TCRdb itself ran the 5' RACE reads through MiXCR, one entry per CDR3 protein. The table records about 260,000 distinct CDR3 sequences, around 4.9% of them present only once. This clonotype has at least ten counts. The ends were cut back, 0 bases at V and 5 bases at J, with 17 bases in the middle. The CDR3 sequence is 16 residues long. Germline CDR1 reads SGHRS; CDR2 reads YFSETQ. This sequence joins TRBV5-1 and TRBJ1-1; D gene uncertain. Sequencing was performed on CD4+ T cells sorted from PBMCs, taken on the day of the yellow fever booster vaccination. This clonotype originated in a man between 18 and 35 years old who received the YFV17D yellow fever vaccine. CDR3 sequence (DNA): TGCGCCAGCAGCTTGGCCCCCACCGACCTGGGAACTGAAGCTTTCTTT. Translating it yields CASSLAPTDLGTEAFF.